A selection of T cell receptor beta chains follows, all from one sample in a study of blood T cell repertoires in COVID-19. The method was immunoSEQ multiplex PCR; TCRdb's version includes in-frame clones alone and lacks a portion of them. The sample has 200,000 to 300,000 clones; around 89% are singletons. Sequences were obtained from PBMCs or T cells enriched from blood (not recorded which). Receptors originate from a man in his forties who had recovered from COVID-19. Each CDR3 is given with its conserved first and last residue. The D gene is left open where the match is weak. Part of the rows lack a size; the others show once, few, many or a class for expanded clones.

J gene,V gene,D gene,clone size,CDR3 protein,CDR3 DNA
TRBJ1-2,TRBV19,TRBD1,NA,CASTRQGQQLSGYTF,TGTGCCAGTACCAGACAGGGACAACAGCTATCTGGCTACACCTTC
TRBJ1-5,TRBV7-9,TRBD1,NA,CASSSTGGTSNQPQHF,TGTGCCAGCAGCTCAACAGGGGGCACGAGCAATCAGCCCCAGCATTTT
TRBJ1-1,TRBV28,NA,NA,CASRNAWEAFF,TGTGCCAGCCGCAATGCGTGGGAAGCTTTCTTT
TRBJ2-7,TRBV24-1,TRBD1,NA,CATSGLRGFYEQYF,TGTGCCACCAGTGGACTCAGGGGGTTCTACGAGCAGTACTTC
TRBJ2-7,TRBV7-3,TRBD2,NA,CASSLGASGSYEQYF,TGTGCCAGCAGCTTAGGGGCTAGCGGGAGCTACGAGCAGTACTTC
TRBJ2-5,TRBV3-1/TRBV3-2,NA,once,CASSVQETQYF,TGTGCCAGCAGTGTACAAGAGACCCAGTACTTC
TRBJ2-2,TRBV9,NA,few,CASSVRTGELFF,TGTGCCAGCAGCGTTCGCACCGGGGAGCTGTTTTTT
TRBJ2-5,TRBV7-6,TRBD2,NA,CASSFASGGGETQYF,TGTGCCAGCAGCTTTGCTAGCGGGGGAGGGGAGACCCAGTACTTC
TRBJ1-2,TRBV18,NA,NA,CASSPPDGGYGYTF,TGTGCCAGCTCACCACCTGACGGAGGGTATGGCTACACCTTC
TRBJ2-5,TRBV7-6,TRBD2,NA,CASSLSGSGSETQYF,TGTGCCAGCAGCTTAAGCGGGAGCGGGTCAGAGACCCAGTACTTC
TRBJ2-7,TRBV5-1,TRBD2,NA,CASSGLAGGPYEQYF,TGCGCCAGCAGCGGACTAGCGGGGGGGCCCTACGAGCAGTACTTC